Listed here are 8 T cell receptor beta chains from one sample, sequenced in a study of blood T cells in healthy people across ages. A second PCR of roughly 6 to 12 cycles used a sample-barcoded 5' primer and a J-beta primer mix. Each CDR3 protein is one row after TCRdb ran MiXCR on the 5' RACE reads. The sample has some 700,000 distinct CDR3 sequences, about a fifth seen once. Sequencing used blood. The receptor source for this set is a man aged 65 to 85 in good health.

This clonotype was observed at least ten times. V gene TRBV3-1 combines with J gene TRBJ2-3; 8 nucleotides line up with TRBD1. V gave up 3 bases and J gave up 2 bases; unmatched junction bases: 10. CDR1 LGHDT and CDR2 YNNKEL come from the germline V gene (reference sequence). This CDR3 contains 17 residues. CDR3 protein: CASSQTGQGIFTDTQYF. As DNA, the CDR3 is TGTGCCAGCAGCCAGACAGGACAGGGAATCTTCACAGATACGCAGTATTTT.

The rearrangement links TRBV6-2 or TRBV6-3 to TRBJ1-2; 7 bases are a match to TRBD1. The germline gives CDR1 MNHEY, CDR2 SVGEGT. V dropped 2 bases and J dropped 8; count of bases not matched to a gene: 20. The CDR3 length is 18 residues. CDR3 sequence: CASSYGDPTGDAVSGYTF. As DNA, the CDR3 is TGTGCCAGCAGTTACGGGGATCCTACAGGGGATGCTGTATCGGGCTACACCTTC.

This clonotype was seen only a few times. The genes are TRBV20-1 and TRBJ2-1, with 8 bases that match TRBD2. V lost 3 bases, J lost 0 bases, and 4 bases stayed unmatched. Germline CDR1 DFQATT, CDR2 SNEGSKA (reference sequence). CDR3 length: 15 residues. The CDR3 region is CSAREGTSSYNEQFF. CDR3 bases: TGCAGTGCTAGGGAAGGGACTAGCTCCTACAATGAGCAGTTCTTC.

The V gene is TRBV29-1, the J gene TRBJ2-4; 9 nucleotides match TRBD1. There are 15 residues in the CDR3. The J segment lost 5 bases and the V segment lost 4 bases, leaving 9 bases of the junction unmatched. The germline CDR1 and CDR2 sequences are SQVTM and ANQGSEA. The CDR3 sequence is CSVGVRTGDQNIQYF. The CDR3 DNA follows: TGCAGCGTTGGAGTAAGGACAGGGGACCAAAACATTCAGTACTTC.

This clonotype was recorded a few times. The V and J genes are TRBV3-1 and TRBJ2-1, with D possibly called TRBD1 or TRBD2 (6 bases each). Germline V CDR1 and CDR2: LGHDT, YNNKEL (reference sequence). The CDR3 is 15 residues long. The V and J ends lost 3 bases and 4 bases respectively, with 13 bases between them. CDR3: CASSHPTGAYNEQFF. The CDR3 nucleotides read TGTGCCAGCAGCCACCCCACGGGGGCTTACAATGAGCAGTTCTTC.

The rearrangement joins TRBV7-3 to TRBJ2-1; the D gene is possibly TRBD2 (6 bases). Germline CDR1 SGHTA, CDR2 FQGTGA. This CDR3 is 15 amino acids long. Trimming took off 2 bases at V and 4 bases at J, with 12 bases between the two ends. CDR3 in amino acids: CASSLENSGYNEQFF. CDR3 DNA sequence: TGTGCCAGCAGCTTAGAGAATAGCGGATACAATGAGCAGTTCTTC.

The V call is TRBV6-2 or TRBV6-3, the J call TRBJ1-5; D possibly corresponds to TRBD1 (6 bases). CDR1 is MNHEY and CDR2 is SVGEGT in the germline V gene. CDR3 length: 15 amino acids. V lost 3 bases and J 4 bases, leaving 13 bases between the germline ends. DNA of the CDR3: TGTGCCAGCAGTTATACAGGGATAAATAATCAGCCCCAGCATTTT. Protein: CASSYTGINNQPQHF.

This clonotype was recorded a few times. This chain joins TRBV7-9 and TRBJ1-4; 9 positions match TRBD1. Germline CDR1 SEHNR, CDR2 FQNEAQ (reference sequence). CDR3 length: 14 residues. V gave up 4 bases and J gave up 11 bases; unmatched junction bases: 8. In DNA form, the CDR3 reads TGTGCCAGCAGCTCAACCGGGACAGGGACCAAACTGTTTTTT. It specifies CASSSTGTGTKLFF.